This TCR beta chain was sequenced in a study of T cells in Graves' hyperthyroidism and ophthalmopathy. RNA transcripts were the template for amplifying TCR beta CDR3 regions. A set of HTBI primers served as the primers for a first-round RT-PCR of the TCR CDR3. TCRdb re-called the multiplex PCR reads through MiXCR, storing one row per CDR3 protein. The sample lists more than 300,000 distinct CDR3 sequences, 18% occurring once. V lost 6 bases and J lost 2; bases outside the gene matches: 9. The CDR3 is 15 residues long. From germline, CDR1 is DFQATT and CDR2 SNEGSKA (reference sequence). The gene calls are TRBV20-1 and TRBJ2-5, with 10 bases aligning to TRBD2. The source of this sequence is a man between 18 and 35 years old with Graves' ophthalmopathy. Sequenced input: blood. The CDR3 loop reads CSAKGQRGGQETQYF. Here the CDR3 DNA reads TGCAGTGCGAAAGGCCAGCGGGGGGGACAAGAGACCCAGTACTTC.